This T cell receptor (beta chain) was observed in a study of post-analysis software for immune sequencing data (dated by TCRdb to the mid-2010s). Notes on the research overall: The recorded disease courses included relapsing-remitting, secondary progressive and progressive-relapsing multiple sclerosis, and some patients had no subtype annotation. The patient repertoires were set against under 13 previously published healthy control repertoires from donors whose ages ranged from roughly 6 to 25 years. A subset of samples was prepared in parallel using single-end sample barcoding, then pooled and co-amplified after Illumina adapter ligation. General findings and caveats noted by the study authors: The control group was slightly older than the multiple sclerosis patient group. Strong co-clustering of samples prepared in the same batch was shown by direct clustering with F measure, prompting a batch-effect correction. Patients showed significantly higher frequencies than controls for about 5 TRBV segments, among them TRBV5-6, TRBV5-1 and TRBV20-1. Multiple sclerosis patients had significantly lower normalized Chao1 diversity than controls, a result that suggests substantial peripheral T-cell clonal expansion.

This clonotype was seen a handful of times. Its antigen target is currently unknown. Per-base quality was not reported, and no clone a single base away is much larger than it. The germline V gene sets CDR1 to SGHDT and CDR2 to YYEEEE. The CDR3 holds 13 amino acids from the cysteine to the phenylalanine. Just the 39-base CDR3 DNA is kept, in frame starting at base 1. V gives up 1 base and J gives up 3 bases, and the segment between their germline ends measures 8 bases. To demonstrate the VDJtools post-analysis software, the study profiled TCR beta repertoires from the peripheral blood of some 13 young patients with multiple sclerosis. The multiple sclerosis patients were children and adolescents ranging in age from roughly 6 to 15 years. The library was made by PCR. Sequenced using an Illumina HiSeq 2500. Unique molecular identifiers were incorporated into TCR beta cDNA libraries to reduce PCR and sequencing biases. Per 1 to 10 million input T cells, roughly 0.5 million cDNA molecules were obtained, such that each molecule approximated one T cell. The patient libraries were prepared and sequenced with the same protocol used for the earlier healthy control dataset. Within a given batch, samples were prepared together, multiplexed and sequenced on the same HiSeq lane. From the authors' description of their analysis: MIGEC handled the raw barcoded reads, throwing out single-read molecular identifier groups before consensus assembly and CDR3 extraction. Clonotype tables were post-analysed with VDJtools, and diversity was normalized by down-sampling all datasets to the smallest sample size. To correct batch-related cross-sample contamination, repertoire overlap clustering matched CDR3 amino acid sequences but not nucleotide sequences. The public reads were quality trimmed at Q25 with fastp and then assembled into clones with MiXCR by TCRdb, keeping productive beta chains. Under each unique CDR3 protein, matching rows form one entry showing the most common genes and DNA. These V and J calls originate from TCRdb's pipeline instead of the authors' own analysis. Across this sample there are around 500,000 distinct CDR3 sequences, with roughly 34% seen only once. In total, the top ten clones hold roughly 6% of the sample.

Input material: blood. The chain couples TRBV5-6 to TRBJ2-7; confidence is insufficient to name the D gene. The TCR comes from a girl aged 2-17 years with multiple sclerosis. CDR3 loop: CASSLFVGYEQYF. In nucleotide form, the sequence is TGTGCCAGCAGCTTGTTTGTCGGCTACGAGCAGTACTTC.